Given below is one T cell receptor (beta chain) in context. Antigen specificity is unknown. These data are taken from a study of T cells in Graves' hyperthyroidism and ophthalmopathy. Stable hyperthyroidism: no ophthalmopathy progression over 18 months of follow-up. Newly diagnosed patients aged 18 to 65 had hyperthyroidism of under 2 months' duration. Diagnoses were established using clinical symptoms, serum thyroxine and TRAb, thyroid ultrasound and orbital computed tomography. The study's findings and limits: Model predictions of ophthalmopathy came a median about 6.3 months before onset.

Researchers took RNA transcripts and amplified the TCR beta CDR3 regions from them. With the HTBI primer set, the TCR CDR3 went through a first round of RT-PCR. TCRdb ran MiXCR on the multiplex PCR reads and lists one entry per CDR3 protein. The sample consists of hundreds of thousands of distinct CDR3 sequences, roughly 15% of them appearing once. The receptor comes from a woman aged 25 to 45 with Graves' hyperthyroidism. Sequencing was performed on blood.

Here the CDR3 DNA reads TGTGCCAGCAGCGTGGGGGTTTCGTGGCCCCAGCATTTT. This encodes CASSVGVSWPQHF. The chain combines TRBV9 with TRBJ1-5; a weak D match, TRBD1 (5 bases). Germline V lookup: CDR1 SGDLS, CDR2 YYNGEE. Trimming removed 2 bases at V and 9 bases at J, with 12 bases between. This CDR3 contains 13 residues. Filled out from reference TRBV9 and TRBJ1-5, the complete variable domain reads DSGVTQTPKHLITATGQRVTLRCSPRSGDLSVYWYQQSLDQGLQFLIQYYNGEERAKGNILERFSAQQFPDLHSELNLSSLELGDSALYFCASSVGVSWPQHFGDGTRLSIL.